This T cell receptor (beta chain) was sequenced in a study of metastatic and nonmetastatic thyroid tumors. The V gene lost 1 base and the J gene lost 10 bases, with 12 bases spanning the gap. Germline V gene data show CDR1 as SGDLS and CDR2 as YYNGEE. The CDR3 runs to 13 residues. This clone was recorded at least ten times. TCRdb called clones again from the PCR reads with MiXCR. The table records 25,000 to 35,000 clones, 15% to 20% of them present only once. Thyroid surgery had not been preceded by any treatment in any patient. The TCR originated in a female donor with papillary thyroid cancer or a benign thyroid nodule (not recorded which). Some clones in this sample may be carry-over from other donors' samples. The V gene is TRBV9, the J gene TRBJ2-1, with a weak D call TRBD2 (5 bases). Sequences were obtained from blood. CDR3 sequence reads: CASSVIGTGEQFF. The DNA of the CDR3 is TGTGCCAGCAGCGTAATTGGAACGGGAGAGCAGTTCTTC.